Included here is one TCR beta chain sequence, with context. Its antigen is as yet unknown. The method was immunoSEQ multiplex PCR; TCRdb's version includes in-frame clones alone and lacks a portion of them. The data hold about 110,000 clones, with 70% to 90% observed a single time. This entry belongs to a study of PD-1 blockade in classical Hodgkin lymphoma. Whole-study context: On a schedule of every 2 weeks, patients received nivolumab 3 mg/kg intravenously. General study findings and limits: By cycle point C4D1, TCR diversity had risen significantly in CD4+ cells (but not CD8+ cells). Relapsed/refractory patients reportedly had lower baseline diversity than newly diagnosed patients. Some patients started nivolumab under 1 year after ASCT, and they were excluded.

This CDR3 comprises 16 residues. V was trimmed by 8 bases and J by 0 bases, leaving 19 bases between them. Germline lookup yields CDR1 SNHLY and CDR2 FYNNEI. All patients relapsed after autologous stem cell transplantation, and brentuximab vedotin exposure varied. Sequenced here: peripheral blood mononuclear cells (PBMCs), sampled before the second cycle of nivolumab. The source is a human donor with classical Hodgkin lymphoma. The gene calls are TRBV2 and TRBJ1-1, with a possible D match to TRBD1 (6 bases). CDR3 sequence (DNA): TGTGCCAGCTGGGGGGGCACCAAACTTATGAACACTGAAGCTTTCTTT. It specifies CASWGGTKLMNTEAFF.